This entry lists 17 T cell receptor beta chains sequenced from one sample in a study of siplizumab effects on memory and regulatory T cells. Using immunoSEQ multiplex PCR, the repertoire was profiled, and TCRdb retains in-frame clones only, with some absent. This sample has around 100,000 clones, with 92% found just once. The sequencing sample was made of CD4+ T cells sorted from blood. Receptors were obtained from a human donor in good health.

CDR3 amino acids: CASIGDRGKYVNTEAFF. DNA for the CDR3: TGTGCCAGTATTGGGGACAGGGGGAAGTATGTGAACACTGAAGCTTTCTTT. This sequence joins TRBV19 and TRBJ1-1, with 11 bases aligning to TRBD1. The CDR3 has 17 residues. With V trimmed by 7 bases and J by 0 bases, 10 bases remained unmatched. Per the germline V gene, CDR1 is LNHDA and CDR2 is SQIVND (reference sequence).

The chain couples TRBV6-5 to TRBJ2-7, with 9 bases aligning to TRBD2. Germline CDR1 is MNHEY and CDR2 is SVGAGI. The CDR3 runs 15 residues. J lost 5 bases, V lost 0 bases, and 5 bases had no gene match. CDR3 nucleotide sequence: TGTGCCAGCAGTTACTCGGCGGGAGGGACGAACGAGCAGTACTTC. The encoded protein is CASSYSAGGTNEQYF.

The chain employs TRBV5-1 and TRBJ2-7; D may be TRBD1 (6 bases). Germline values: CDR1 SGHRS, CDR2 YFSETQ. The CDR3 is made up of 14 amino acids. Trimming left V 0 bases short and J 6 bases short, with 13 bases between. The CDR3 region is CASSLVLGAGEQYF. Written as DNA, the CDR3 is TGCGCCAGCAGCTTGGTGCTGGGGGCGGGCGAGCAGTACTTC.

The chain couples TRBV10-2 to TRBJ2-3; tentatively, D is TRBD1 or TRBD2 (5 bases each). In germline, CDR1 is WSHSY, CDR2 SAAADI. Deletions cut 8 bases from V and 0 bases from J, with 12 bases between. The CDR3 has 14 amino acids. The CDR3 nucleotides read TGCGCCAGCGCCGCTTGGGGGAGCACAGATACGCAGTATTTT. Protein sequence: CASAAWGSTDTQYF.

Turning to this clone: In the same sample, other DNA sequences code for this CDR3. The gene calls are TRBV5-1 and TRBJ2-7, with 8 bases aligning to TRBD2. CDR3 length: 14 amino acids. CDR1 and CDR2 (germline): SGHRS, YFSETQ. Losses at the gene ends were 4 bases for V and 0 bases for J; bases not matched to a gene: 3. The CDR3 sequence: CASSPGTSSYEQYF. The DNA of the CDR3 is TGCGCCAGCAGCCCCGGGACTAGCTCCTACGAGCAGTACTTC. The complete variable domain, with remaining parts taken from reference TRBV5-1 and TRBJ2-7, reads KAGVTQTPRYLIKTRGQQVTLSCSPISGHRSVSWYQQTPGQGLQFLFEYFSETQRNKGNFPGRFSGRQFSNSRSEMNVSTLELGDSALYLCASSPGTSSYEQYFGPGTRLTVT.

The chain is built from TRBV10-1 and TRBJ2-3, with D perhaps TRBD2 (6 bases). V was shortened by 5 bases and J by 0 bases, with 9 bases between the two germline ends. The CDR3 consists of 14 residues. Germline V gene lookup returns CDR1 WNHNN and CDR2 SYGVQD (reference sequence). The CDR3 region is CASSPGLSTDTQYF. DNA of the CDR3: TGCGCCAGCAGTCCGGGACTTAGCACAGATACGCAGTATTTT.

The J gene is TRBJ2-1, the V gene TRBV28; 9 bases are a match to TRBD2. With 2 bases clipped from V and 8 bases from J, the junction kept 10 bases outside the gene matches. From germline, CDR1 is MDHEN and CDR2 SYDVKM. This CDR3 is built from 16 residues. The CDR3 here is CASSLRSGSIWDEQFF. The CDR3 DNA reads TGTGCCAGCAGTTTACGTAGCGGGAGTATTTGGGATGAGCAGTTCTTC.

This chain joins TRBV6-5 and TRBJ2-3; D is perhaps TRBD2 (6 bases). V gave up 1 base and J gave up 5 bases, with 16 bases separating them. This CDR3 is built from 16 residues. Per the germline V gene, CDR1 is MNHEY and CDR2 is SVGAGI. CDR3 DNA: TGTGCCAGCAGTTACTGGACGGGCGGGGTGGAAGATACGCAGTATTTT. Its protein is CASSYWTGGVEDTQYF.

The V gene is TRBV20-1, the J gene TRBJ1-2, with a weak D call TRBD1 (5 bases). The CDR3 contains 10 residues. CDR1 and CDR2 (germline): DFQATT, SNEGSKA (reference sequence). Trimming took off 5 bases at V and 8 bases at J, with 9 bases between the two ends. The CDR3 DNA follows: TGCAGTGCTGGCGGGGGAGGCTACACCTTC. It yields the protein CSAGGGGYTF.

This clone has only one observation. The rearrangement uses TRBV4-1 and TRBJ1-5; 7 positions match TRBD1. V was pared by 1 base and J by 4 bases, with 7 bases of the junction left unmatched. CDR1 is MGHRA, CDR2 YSYEKL, per germline. The CDR3 is 16 residues long. The CDR3, as DNA: TGCGCCAGCAGCCAAGGGGCCGGGACAGCGAATCAGCCCCAGCATTTT. Translating gives CASSQGAGTANQPQHF.

The V and J genes are TRBV28 and TRBJ1-1; D gene uncertain. Germline loops: CDR1 MDHEN, CDR2 SYDVKM. The CDR3 runs to 14 residues. V lost 4 bases to trimming and J lost 0 bases, with 9 bases between them. In DNA form, the CDR3 reads TGTGCCAGCAGTTCACCGGGGATGAACACTGAAGCTTTCTTT. The encoded protein is CASSSPGMNTEAFF.

Regarding this clone: Sequence at one end of the junction differs from germline and may be a read error. The chain employs TRBV28 and TRBJ1-2; D may be TRBD1 (5 bases). Germline CDR1 and CDR2: MDHEN and SYDVKM. The CDR3 covers 13 residues. CDR3 amino acids: CASSLQRQLNGEF. CDR3 DNA: TGTGCCAGCAGTTTACAGAGACAGCTTAACGGAGAGTTC.

The chain uses TRBV19 and TRBJ2-3; tentative D call: TRBD1 (6 bases). Germline CDR1 LNHDA, CDR2 SQIVND (reference sequence). This CDR3 region has 15 residues. V was clipped by 6 bases and J by 0 bases, with 13 bases between them. As DNA, the CDR3 is TGTGCCAGTAGACTAGGGGGAACTAGCACAGATACGCAGTATTTT. Amino acids: CASRLGGTSTDTQYF.

The chain links TRBV29-1 to TRBJ2-3; either TRBD1 or TRBD2 may fit D (6 bases each). V was clipped by 4 bases and J by 4 bases, with 9 bases between them. Germline V gene sequence: CDR1 SQVTM, CDR2 ANQGSEA. This CDR3 spans 12 amino acids. The DNA for the CDR3 is TGCAGCGTTGGGGGGGCTTCAGATACGCAGTATTTT. Its protein product is CSVGGASDTQYF.

The rearrangement uses TRBV27 and TRBJ1-5; D may be TRBD1 (6 bases). Germline CDR1 and CDR2: MNHEY and SMNVEV (reference sequence). Trimming left V 2 bases short and J 5 bases short, with 13 bases between. This CDR3 is built from 15 residues. The CDR3 sequence is CASSLGQLYYQPQHF. The CDR3 region has the DNA TGTGCCAGCAGTTTAGGACAGTTATATTATCAGCCCCAGCATTTT.

The V call is TRBV7-9, the J call TRBJ2-7; 9 bases are shared with TRBD2. V was clipped by 3 bases and J by 0 bases; unmatched bases: 6. CDR1 is SEHNR, CDR2 FQNEAQ, per germline (reference sequence). The CDR3 has 16 amino acids. CDR3 DNA: TGTGCCAGCAGCTTCGTAGCGGGAGTGGACTCCTACGAGCAGTACTTC. Protein product: CASSFVAGVDSYEQYF.

The rearrangement joins TRBV7-2 to TRBJ1-1; D not certain. The CDR3 totals 15 residues. Germline assignment: CDR1 SGHTA and CDR2 FQGNSA. Deletions cut 1 base from V and 1 base from J, with 10 bases between. CDR3: CASSLVRGANTEAFF. The CDR3 DNA follows: TGTGCCAGCAGCTTAGTGCGGGGTGCGAACACTGAAGCTTTCTTT.